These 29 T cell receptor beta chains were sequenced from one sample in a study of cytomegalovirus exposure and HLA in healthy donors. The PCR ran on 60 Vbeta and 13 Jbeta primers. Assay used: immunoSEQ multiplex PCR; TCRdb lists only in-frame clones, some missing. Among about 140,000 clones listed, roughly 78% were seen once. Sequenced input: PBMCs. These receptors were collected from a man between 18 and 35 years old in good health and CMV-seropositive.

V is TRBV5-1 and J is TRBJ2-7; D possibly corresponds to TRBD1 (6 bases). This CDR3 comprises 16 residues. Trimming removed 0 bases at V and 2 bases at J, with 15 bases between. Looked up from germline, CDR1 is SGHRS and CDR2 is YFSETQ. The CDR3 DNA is TGCGCCAGCAGCTTGGGTTGGGCAGGGGCAACCTACGAGCAGTACTTC. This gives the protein CASSLGWAGATYEQYF.

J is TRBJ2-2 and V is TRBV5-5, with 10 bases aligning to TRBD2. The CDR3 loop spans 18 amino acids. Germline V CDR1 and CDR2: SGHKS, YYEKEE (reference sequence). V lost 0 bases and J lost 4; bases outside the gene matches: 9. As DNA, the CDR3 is TGTGCCAGCAGCTTGGGGCTAGCGGGAGATCGAGTCACCGGGGAGCTGTTTTTT. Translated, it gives CASSLGLAGDRVTGELFF.

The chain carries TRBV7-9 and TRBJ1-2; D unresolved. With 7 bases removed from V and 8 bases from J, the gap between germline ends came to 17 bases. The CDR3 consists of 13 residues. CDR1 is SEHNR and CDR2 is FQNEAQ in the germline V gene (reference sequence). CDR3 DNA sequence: TGTGCCAGCACCATTACCGGGTTGGAGGGCTACACCTTC. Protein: CASTITGLEGYTF.

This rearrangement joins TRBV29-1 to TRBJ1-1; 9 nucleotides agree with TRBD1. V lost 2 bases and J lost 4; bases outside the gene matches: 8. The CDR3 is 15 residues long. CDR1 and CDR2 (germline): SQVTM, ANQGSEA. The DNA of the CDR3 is TGCAGCGTTGAATCGACAGGGGGAGGATCCACTGAAGCTTTCTTT. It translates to CSVESTGGGSTEAFF.

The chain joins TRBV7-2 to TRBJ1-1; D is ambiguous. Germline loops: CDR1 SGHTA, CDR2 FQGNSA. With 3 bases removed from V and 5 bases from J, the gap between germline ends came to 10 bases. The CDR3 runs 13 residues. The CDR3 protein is CASSLDLETEAFF. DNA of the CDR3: TGTGCCAGCAGCTTGGATCTGGAGACTGAAGCTTTCTTT.

CDR3 in DNA: TGTGCCAGTATCGCCGGTGTGGCCGGGGAGCTGTTTTTT. Encoded protein: CASIAGVAGELFF. V usage is TRBV19 and J usage is TRBJ2-2; D unclear. CDR3 length equals 13 residues. The V end was cut by 7 bases, the J end by 6 bases, with 12 bases between. Germline V lookup: CDR1 LNHDA, CDR2 SQIVND (reference sequence).

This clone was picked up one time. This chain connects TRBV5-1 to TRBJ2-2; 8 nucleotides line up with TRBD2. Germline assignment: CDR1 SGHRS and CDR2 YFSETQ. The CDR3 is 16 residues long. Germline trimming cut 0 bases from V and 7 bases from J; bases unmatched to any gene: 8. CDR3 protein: CASSLGTGGPGGELFF. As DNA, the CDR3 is TGCGCCAGCAGCTTGGGAACGGGAGGGCCCGGCGGGGAGCTGTTTTTT.

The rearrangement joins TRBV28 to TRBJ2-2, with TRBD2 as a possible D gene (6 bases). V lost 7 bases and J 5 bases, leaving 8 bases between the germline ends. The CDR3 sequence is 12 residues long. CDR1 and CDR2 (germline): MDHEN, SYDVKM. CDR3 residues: CASNGGTGELFF. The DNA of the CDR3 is TGTGCCAGCAATGGGGGGACCGGGGAGCTGTTTTTT.

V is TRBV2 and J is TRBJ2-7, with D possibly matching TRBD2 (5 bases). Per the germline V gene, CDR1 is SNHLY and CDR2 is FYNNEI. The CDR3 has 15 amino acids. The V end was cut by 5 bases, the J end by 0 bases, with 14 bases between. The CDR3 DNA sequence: TGTGCCAGCAGTTGGACTCGCGAGACCTCCTACGAGCAGTACTTC. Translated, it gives CASSWTRETSYEQYF.

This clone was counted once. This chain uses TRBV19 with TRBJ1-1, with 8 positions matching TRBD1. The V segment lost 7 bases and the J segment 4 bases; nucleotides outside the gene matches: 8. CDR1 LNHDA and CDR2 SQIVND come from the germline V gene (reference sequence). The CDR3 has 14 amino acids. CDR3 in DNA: TGTGCCAGTACCATTCAGGGGGCGTTCACTGAAGCTTTCTTT. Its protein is CASTIQGAFTEAFF.

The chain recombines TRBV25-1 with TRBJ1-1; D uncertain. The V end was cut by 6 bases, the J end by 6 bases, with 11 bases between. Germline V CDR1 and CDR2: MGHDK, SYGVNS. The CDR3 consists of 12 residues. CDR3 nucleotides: TGTGCCAGCAGGGCAGGTGGCTCTGAAGCTTTCTTT. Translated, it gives CASRAGGSEAFF.

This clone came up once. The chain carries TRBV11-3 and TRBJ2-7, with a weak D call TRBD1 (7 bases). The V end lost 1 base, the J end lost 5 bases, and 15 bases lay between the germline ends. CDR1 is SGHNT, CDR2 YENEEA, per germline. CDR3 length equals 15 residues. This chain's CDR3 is CASSLGAGGFDEQYF. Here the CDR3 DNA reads TGTGCCAGCAGCTTAGGGGCAGGGGGGTTCGACGAGCAGTACTTC.

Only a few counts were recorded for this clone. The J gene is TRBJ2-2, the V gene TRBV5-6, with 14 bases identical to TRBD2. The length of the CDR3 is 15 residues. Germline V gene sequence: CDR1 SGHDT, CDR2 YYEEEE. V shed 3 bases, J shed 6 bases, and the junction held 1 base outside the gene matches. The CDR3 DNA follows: TGTGCCAGCAGCTGGGGACTAGCGGGAGCCGGGGAGCTGTTTTTT. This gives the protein CASSWGLAGAGELFF.

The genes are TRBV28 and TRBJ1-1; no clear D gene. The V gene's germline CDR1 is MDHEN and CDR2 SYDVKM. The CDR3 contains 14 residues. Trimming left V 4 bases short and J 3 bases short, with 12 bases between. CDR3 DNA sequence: TGTGCCAGCAGTTATACATGGAGGGACACTGAAGCTTTCTTT. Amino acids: CASSYTWRDTEAFF.

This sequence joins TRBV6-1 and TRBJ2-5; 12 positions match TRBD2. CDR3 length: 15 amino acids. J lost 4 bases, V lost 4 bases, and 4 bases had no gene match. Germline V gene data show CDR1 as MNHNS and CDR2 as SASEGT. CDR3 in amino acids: CASSGEGLAGETQYF. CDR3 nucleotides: TGTGCCAGCAGTGGGGAGGGACTAGCGGGAGAGACCCAGTACTTC.

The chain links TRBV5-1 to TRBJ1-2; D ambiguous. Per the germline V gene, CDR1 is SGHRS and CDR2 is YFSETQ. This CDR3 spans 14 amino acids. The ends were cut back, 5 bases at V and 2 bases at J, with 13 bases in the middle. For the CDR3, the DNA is TGCGCCAGCAGATTAAGCACAGTAAACTATGGCTACACCTTC. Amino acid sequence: CASRLSTVNYGYTF.

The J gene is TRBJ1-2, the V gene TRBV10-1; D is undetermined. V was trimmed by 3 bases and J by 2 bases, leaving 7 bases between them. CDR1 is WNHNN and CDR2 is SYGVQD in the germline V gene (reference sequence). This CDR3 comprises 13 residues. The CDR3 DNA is TGCGCCAGCAGTGATACACCAAACTATGGCTACACCTTC. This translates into CASSDTPNYGYTF.

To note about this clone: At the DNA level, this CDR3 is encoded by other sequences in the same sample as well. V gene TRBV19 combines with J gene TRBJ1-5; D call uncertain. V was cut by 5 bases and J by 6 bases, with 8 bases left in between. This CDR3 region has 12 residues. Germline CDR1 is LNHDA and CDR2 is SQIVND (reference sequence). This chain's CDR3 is CASSPRGQPQHF. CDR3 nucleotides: TGTGCCAGTAGTCCTCGGGGTCAGCCCCAGCATTTT. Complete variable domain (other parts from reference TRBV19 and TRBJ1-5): DGGITQSPKYLFRKEGQNVTLSCEQNLNHDAMYWYRQDPGQGLRLIYYSQIVNDFQKGDIAEGYSVSREKKESFPLTVTSAQKNPTAFYLCASSPRGQPQHFGDGTRLSIL.

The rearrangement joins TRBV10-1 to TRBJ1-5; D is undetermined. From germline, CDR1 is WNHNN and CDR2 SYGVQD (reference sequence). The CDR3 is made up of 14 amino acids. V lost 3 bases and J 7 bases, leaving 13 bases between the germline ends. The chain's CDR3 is CASSEFYTTQPQHF. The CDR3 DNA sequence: TGCGCCAGCAGTGAATTCTACACTACCCAGCCCCAGCATTTT.

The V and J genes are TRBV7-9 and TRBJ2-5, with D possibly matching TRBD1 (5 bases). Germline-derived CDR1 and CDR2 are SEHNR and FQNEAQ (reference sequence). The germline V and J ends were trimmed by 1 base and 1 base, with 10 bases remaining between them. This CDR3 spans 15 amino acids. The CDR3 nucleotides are TGTGCCAGCAGCTTAGGCACAGGCACCCAAGAGACCCAGTACTTC. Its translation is CASSLGTGTQETQYF.

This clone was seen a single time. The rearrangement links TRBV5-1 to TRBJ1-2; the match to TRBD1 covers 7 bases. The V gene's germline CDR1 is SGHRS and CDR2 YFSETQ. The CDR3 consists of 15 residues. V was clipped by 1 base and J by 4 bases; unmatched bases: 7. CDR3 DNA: TGCGCCAGCAGCTTGACTCTGAGGGACAGCTATGGCTACACCTTC. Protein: CASSLTLRDSYGYTF.

CDR3 bases: TGTGCCAGCAGCTTAGCGCGGGCGGCTAGCACAGATACGCAGTATTTT. The encoded protein is CASSLARAASTDTQYF. The chain carries TRBV7-8 and TRBJ2-3; tentative D call: TRBD2 (5 bases). The V and J ends lost 0 bases and 0 bases respectively, with 10 bases between them. Per the germline V gene, CDR1 is SGHVS and CDR2 is FQNEAQ. CDR3 length: 16 residues.

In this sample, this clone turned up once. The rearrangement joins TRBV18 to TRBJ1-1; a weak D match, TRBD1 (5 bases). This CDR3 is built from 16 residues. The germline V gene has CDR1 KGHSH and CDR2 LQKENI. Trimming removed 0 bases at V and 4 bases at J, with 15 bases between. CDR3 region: CASSPPVGARVTEAFF. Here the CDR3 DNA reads TGTGCCAGCTCACCACCGGTAGGGGCACGGGTCACTGAAGCTTTCTTT. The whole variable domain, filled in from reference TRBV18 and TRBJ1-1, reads NAGVMQNPRHLVRRRGQEARLRCSPMKGHSHVYWYRQLPEEGLKFMVYLQKENIIDESGMPKERFSAEFPKEGPSILRIQQVVRGDSAAYFCASSPPVGARVTEAFFGQGTRLTVV.

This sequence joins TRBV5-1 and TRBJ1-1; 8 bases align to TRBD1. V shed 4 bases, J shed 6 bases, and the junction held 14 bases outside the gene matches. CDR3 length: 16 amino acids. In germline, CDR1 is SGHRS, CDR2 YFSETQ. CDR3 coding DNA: TGCGCCAGCAGCGTACAGACAGGGGTGGGTGCGGCTGAAGCTTTCTTT. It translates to CASSVQTGVGAAEAFF.

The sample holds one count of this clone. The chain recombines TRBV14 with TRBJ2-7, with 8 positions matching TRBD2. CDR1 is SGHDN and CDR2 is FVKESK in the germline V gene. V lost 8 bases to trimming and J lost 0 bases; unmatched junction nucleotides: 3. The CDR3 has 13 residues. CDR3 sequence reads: CASQGTSSYEQYF. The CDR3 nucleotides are TGTGCCAGCCAGGGGACTAGCTCCTACGAGCAGTACTTC.

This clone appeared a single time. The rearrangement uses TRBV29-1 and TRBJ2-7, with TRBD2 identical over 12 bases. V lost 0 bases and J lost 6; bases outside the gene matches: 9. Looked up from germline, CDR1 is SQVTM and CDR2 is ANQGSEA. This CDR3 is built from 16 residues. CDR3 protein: CSVEDPTSGRQFEQYF. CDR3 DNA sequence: TGCAGCGTTGAAGATCCGACTAGCGGGAGACAATTCGAGCAGTACTTC.

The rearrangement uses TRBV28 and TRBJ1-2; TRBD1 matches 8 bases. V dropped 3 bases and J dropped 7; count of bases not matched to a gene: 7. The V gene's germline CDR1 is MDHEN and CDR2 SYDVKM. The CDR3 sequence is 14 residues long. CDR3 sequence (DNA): TGTGCCAGCAGTTTTCCAGGGGGCGCGGTTGGCTACACCTTC. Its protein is CASSFPGGAVGYTF.

The CDR3 protein is CASSPGLALYEQYF. CDR3 DNA sequence: TGTGCCAGCAGCCCCGGACTAGCGCTCTACGAGCAGTACTTC. The chain combines TRBV7-9 with TRBJ2-7; 9 nucleotides match TRBD2. After removal of 5 bases from V and 3 bases from J, the junction contained 5 bases not matched to a gene. The germline CDR1 and CDR2 sequences are SEHNR and FQNEAQ (reference sequence). CDR3 length: 14 residues.

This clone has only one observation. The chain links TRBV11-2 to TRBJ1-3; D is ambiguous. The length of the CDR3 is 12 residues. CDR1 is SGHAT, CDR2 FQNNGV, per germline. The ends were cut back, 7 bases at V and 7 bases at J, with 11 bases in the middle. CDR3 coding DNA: TGTGCCAGCACCAACGGAGGGAACACCATATATTTT. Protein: CASTNGGNTIYF.